This passage covers 29 T cell receptor beta chains from one sample sequenced in a study of T-cell reconstitution after alpha-beta-depleted transplantation in children. The TCRbeta library was prepared with unique molecular identifiers. TCRdb redid the calling of the PCR reads with MiXCR, one entry per CDR3 protein. The sample carries about 200,000 distinct CDR3 sequences, about 8.7% recorded once. The sample here was PBMCs, mostly from graft donor cells, taken 360 days after TCRalphabeta/CD19-depleted stem cell transplant. The receptors originated from a male patient between 2 and 10 years old who had a stem cell transplant for acute myeloid leukemia, so the T cells may come from the graft donor.

This clonotype was seen a few times. The chain joins TRBV20-1 to TRBJ2-1; TRBD2 aligns across 8 bases. There are 14 residues in the CDR3. V dropped 4 bases and J dropped 4; count of bases not matched to a gene: 6. Looked up from germline, CDR1 is DFQATT and CDR2 is SNEGSKA (reference sequence). CDR3 sequence (DNA): TGCAGTGCTACAAGCGGGGGCCCATACAATGAGCAGTTCTTC. Translating it yields CSATSGGPYNEQFF.

The sample holds many counts of this clonotype. The CDR3 protein is CASSRQGQETQYF. In nucleotides, the CDR3 is TGTGCCAGCAGCCGACAGGGACAAGAGACCCAGTACTTC. The V gene is TRBV7-2, the J gene TRBJ2-5; TRBD1 agrees at 7 bases. After removal of 5 bases from V and 2 bases from J, the junction contained 2 bases not matched to a gene. Germline values: CDR1 SGHTA, CDR2 FQGNSA. The CDR3 has 13 residues.

This clonotype has a handful of counts. V and J are TRBV12-5 and TRBJ2-2; D may be TRBD2 (6 bases). CDR1 and CDR2 from the germline V gene are LGHNT and FRNRAP. There are 16 residues in the CDR3. The V end was cut by 2 bases, the J end by 2 bases, with 12 bases between. This CDR3 is CASGLIVGSNTGELFF. CDR3 nucleotide sequence: TGTGCTAGTGGTTTGATCGTCGGGAGTAACACCGGGGAGCTGTTTTTT.

This clonotype appeared many times. This chain links TRBV7-8 with TRBJ1-5; the D gene is possibly TRBD1 (5 bases). CDR3 length: 15 amino acids. V shed 1 base and J shed 6 bases, with 13 bases lying between them. The germline V gene has CDR1 SGHVS and CDR2 FQNEAQ. CDR3 sequence: CASSLGLGRVQPQHF. The CDR3 DNA reads as TGTGCCAGCAGCTTAGGTTTGGGCAGGGTTCAGCCCCAGCATTTT.

This clonotype was counted between two and nine times. This rearrangement joins TRBV27 to TRBJ2-2; no reliable D call. The germline V and J ends were trimmed by 7 bases and 4 bases, with 13 bases remaining between them. The CDR3 has 14 residues. Germline V gene lookup returns CDR1 MNHEY and CDR2 SMNVEV (reference sequence). The chain's CDR3 is CASTHGSLTGELFF. CDR3 sequence (DNA): TGTGCCAGCACCCACGGCAGCCTCACCGGGGAGCTGTTTTTT.

This clonotype occurred a few times. The gene calls are TRBV5-1 and TRBJ2-1; D gene uncertain. Trimming cost V 3 bases and J 3 bases, with 16 bases left between them. The CDR3 is 16 amino acids. The germline V gene encodes CDR1 SGHRS and CDR2 YFSETQ. The CDR3 coding sequence is TGCGCCAGCAGCTATGGCTCTCGTCTGGGCTACAATGAGCAGTTCTTC. The encoded protein is CASSYGSRLGYNEQFF.

V and J are TRBV5-1 and TRBJ1-1, with 7 bases lining up with TRBD1. From germline, CDR1 is SGHRS and CDR2 YFSETQ. V trimming: 1 base; J trimming: 3 bases; junction bases outside the gene matches: 9. The CDR3 totals 16 residues. The CDR3 loop reads CASSLRQGGEYTEAFF. CDR3 in DNA: TGCGCCAGCAGCTTGCGACAGGGAGGCGAGTACACTGAAGCTTTCTTT.

This clonotype was seen a handful of times. The chain combines TRBV29-1 with TRBJ2-5; 8 bases agree with TRBD1. Germline assignment: CDR1 SQVTM and CDR2 ANQGSEA. CDR3 size: 14 residues. The junction had 4 bases not matched to a gene; V was cut back by 0 bases and J by 4 bases. The CDR3 protein is CSVEEGQVSETQYF. For the CDR3, the DNA is TGCAGCGTTGAAGAGGGACAGGTTTCAGAGACCCAGTACTTC.

This clonotype has a handful of counts. The chain has TRBV20-1 and TRBJ2-4, with 14 nucleotides matching TRBD2. After removal of 7 bases from V and 1 base from J, the junction contained 15 bases not matched to a gene. The V gene's germline CDR1 is DFQATT and CDR2 SNEGSKA (reference sequence). The CDR3 is made up of 19 amino acids. The CDR3 is CSGINVGTSGSGAKNIQYF. The CDR3 DNA is TGCAGTGGAATCAACGTCGGGACTAGCGGGAGTGGGGCCAAAAACATTCAGTACTTC.

This clonotype was seen at least ten times. This chain connects TRBV11-2 to TRBJ2-5, with D perhaps TRBD1 (5 bases). Between the trimmed V and J ends, which lost 1 base and 4 bases, there was a span of 10 bases. From germline, CDR1 is SGHAT and CDR2 FQNNGV. The CDR3 covers 14 residues. CDR3 in DNA: TGTGCCAGCAGCTTAGCCAGGGTGGTAGAGACCCAGTACTTC. Translating gives CASSLARVVETQYF.

The table lists this clonotype with a few counts. A much larger clone sits a single nucleotide away, making a read error possible. The chain couples TRBV7-2 to TRBJ2-3; D not resolved. CDR1 and CDR2 from the germline V gene are SGHTA and FQGNSA. The CDR3 runs to 12 residues. V was shortened by 4 bases and J by 2 bases, with 4 bases between the two germline ends. DNA of the CDR3: TGTGCCAGCAGCTCCTTCACAGATACGCAGTATTTT. As protein: CASSSFTDTQYF.

There are many counts of this clonotype. V gene TRBV29-1 combines with J gene TRBJ1-3, with TRBD1 matching 8 bases. Germline values: CDR1 SQVTM, CDR2 ANQGSEA. The CDR3 sequence is 14 residues long. V lost 5 bases to trimming and J lost 4 bases; unmatched junction nucleotides: 7. CDR3 residues: CSVSQGAGGNTIYF. In nucleotides, the CDR3 is TGCAGCGTTTCCCAGGGGGCAGGGGGAAACACCATATATTTT.

At least ten counts were recorded for this clonotype. V usage is TRBV5-1 and J usage is TRBJ1-6, with no clear D. V dropped 0 bases and J dropped 0 bases, with 7 bases sitting between them. The CDR3 spans 16 residues. CDR1 is SGHRS and CDR2 is YFSETQ in the germline V gene. The CDR3: CASSLVTSSYNSPLHF. The CDR3 bases are TGCGCCAGCAGCTTGGTTACGAGCTCCTATAATTCACCCCTCCACTTT. The full variable domain, with the rest looked up from reference TRBV5-1 and TRBJ1-6, is KAGVTQTPRYLIKTRGQQVTLSCSPISGHRSVSWYQQTPGQGLQFLFEYFSETQRNKGNFPGRFSGRQFSNSRSEMNVSTLELGDSALYLCASSLVTSSYNSPLHFGNGTRLTVT.

This clonotype was found many times. The chain uses TRBV12-3 or TRBV12-4 and TRBJ1-5; D perhaps matches TRBD1 (6 bases). CDR3 size: 13 residues. Between the trimmed V and J ends, which lost 6 bases and 4 bases, there was a span of 10 bases. The CDR3 DNA reads as TGTGCCAGCAGAACAGGGTCGAATCAGCCCCAGCATTTT. This sequence encodes CASRTGSNQPQHF.

This clonotype has a count of ten or more. V is TRBV12-3 or TRBV12-4 and J is TRBJ1-1, with TRBD1 matching over 11 bases. With 3 bases clipped from V and 5 bases from J, the junction kept 2 bases outside the gene matches. The CDR3 is made up of 14 amino acids. CDR3 coding DNA: TGTGCCAGCAGTTTGGGACAGGGGGGAACTGAAGCTTTCTTT. Residues: CASSLGQGGTEAFF.

This clonotype has more than one count but fewer than ten. The rearrangement joins TRBV20-1 to TRBJ2-5; 8 bases fit TRBD2. The CDR3 loop spans 14 amino acids. V trimming: 6 bases; J trimming: 2 bases; junction bases outside the gene matches: 8. The germline gives CDR1 DFQATT, CDR2 SNEGSKA (reference sequence). CDR3 sequence: CSAPLGGGQETQYF. CDR3 nucleotide sequence: TGCAGTGCCCCTCTTGGCGGGGGGCAAGAGACCCAGTACTTC.

Only a few counts were recorded for this clonotype. The CDR3 reads CASSQDAGLGTDTQYF. The CDR3 DNA is TGTGCCAGCAGCCAAGACGCGGGGCTAGGCACAGATACGCAGTATTTT. This rearrangement joins TRBV14 to TRBJ2-3, with D tentatively TRBD2 (6 bases). Germline assignment: CDR1 SGHDN and CDR2 FVKESK. This CDR3 has 16 amino acids. Deletions cut 0 bases from V and 1 base from J, with 11 bases between.

The CDR3 DNA reads as TGCAGCGTTGAAGAGGGACAGGGGGACTATGGCTACACCTTC. It specifies CSVEEGQGDYGYTF. This chain uses TRBV29-1 with TRBJ1-2; 11 bases are shared with TRBD1. CDR3 length: 14 amino acids. Trimming cost V 0 bases and J 3 bases; bases outside gene matches: 0. Germline CDR1 SQVTM, CDR2 ANQGSEA.

This clonotype was observed a few times. J is TRBJ1-1 and V is TRBV20-1; possible D gene TRBD1, 5 bases. The ends were cut back, 6 bases at V and 3 bases at J, with 11 bases in the middle. CDR1 and CDR2 from the germline V gene are DFQATT and SNEGSKA (reference sequence). The CDR3 covers 12 residues. As DNA, the CDR3 is TGCAGTGCGGCAGGGAGCCACACTGAAGCTTTCTTT. This translates into CSAAGSHTEAFF.

This clonotype appeared many times. One end of the junction does not line up with germline, which may come from a read error. The rearrangement joins TRBV7-7 to TRBJ2-3, with TRBD1 as a possible D gene (5 bases). The germline V gene encodes CDR1 SSHAT and CDR2 FNYEAQ (reference sequence). The CDR3 has 14 residues. CDR3 residues: CASSLDRNTDTQYF. In DNA, the CDR3 is TGTGCTAGCAGCCTCGACAGAAACACAGATACGCAGTATTTT.

The genes are TRBV7-3 and TRBJ1-1, with D unresolved. The V end was cut by 2 bases, the J end by 6 bases, with 10 bases between. The CDR3 loop spans 13 amino acids. The germline CDR1 and CDR2 sequences are SGHTA and FQGTGA. In nucleotides, the CDR3 is TGTGCCAGCAGCTTATCCTGGGAAGCTGAAGCTTTCTTT. Amino acids: CASSLSWEAEAFF.

This clonotype was counted many times. This sequence joins TRBV12-3 or TRBV12-4 and TRBJ2-3, with D maybe TRBD1 (5 bases). V was cut by 3 bases and J by 7 bases, with 14 bases left in between. This CDR3 region has 14 residues. CDR3 sequence (DNA): TGTGCCAGCAGTTTGCGCCAGGGTTCTTATACGCAGTATTTT. Protein product: CASSLRQGSYTQYF.

This clonotype was counted only a few times. The J gene is TRBJ2-5, the V gene TRBV6-1, with 7 positions matching TRBD2. There are 14 residues in the CDR3. V shed 7 bases and J 2 bases; nucleotides not matched to a gene: 7. Germline assignment: CDR1 MNHNS and CDR2 SASEGT. The CDR3 here is CASTRGGKQETQYF. CDR3 nucleotides: TGTGCCAGCACCCGCGGGGGAAAACAAGAGACCCAGTACTTC.

This clonotype came up many times. V and J are TRBV29-1 and TRBJ1-1; TRBD1 aligns across 8 bases. After removal of 7 bases from V and 1 base from J, the junction contained 5 bases not matched to a gene. Germline CDR1 is SQVTM and CDR2 is ANQGSEA. The CDR3 loop spans 13 amino acids. CDR3 in amino acids: CSEDRGPNTEAFF. Here the CDR3 DNA reads TGCAGCGAAGACAGGGGACCGAACACTGAAGCTTTCTTT.

This clonotype was found many times. This chain joins TRBV12-3 or TRBV12-4 and TRBJ2-7; TRBD2 aligns across 8 bases. The junction had 16 bases not matched to a gene; V was cut back by 8 bases and J by 1 base. This CDR3 comprises 17 residues. CDR3 coding DNA: TGTGCCAGCGCAATTGGGATTCCGGGACTAGAGTCCTACGAGCAGTACTTC. Amino acids: CASAIGIPGLESYEQYF.

Worth noting for this clonotype: A single base separates this from a much larger clone, so it may be a read error. The chain uses TRBV7-9 and TRBJ2-7; tentatively, D is TRBD1 or TRBD2 (6 bases each). CDR3 length: 14 amino acids. From germline, CDR1 is SEHNR and CDR2 FQNEAQ (reference sequence). CDR3 nucleotides: TGTGTCAGCAGCTTAACGGGGGACAACTACGAGCAGTACTTC. Amino acid sequence: CVSSLTGDNYEQYF.

This clonotype has only a few counts. J is TRBJ1-1 and V is TRBV29-1; perhaps TRBD1 as D (6 bases). This CDR3 spans 12 amino acids. The V gene lost 2 bases and the J gene lost 4 bases, with 8 bases spanning the gap. The V gene's germline CDR1 is SQVTM and CDR2 ANQGSEA. The CDR3 DNA is TGCAGCGTTGAACACAGGGTCACTGAAGCTTTCTTT. Translated: CSVEHRVTEAFF.

This clonotype has more than one count but fewer than ten. The rearrangement uses TRBV5-1 and TRBJ2-7; 10 bases match TRBD2. From germline, CDR1 is SGHRS and CDR2 YFSETQ. V was pared by 1 base and J by 5 bases, with 6 bases of the junction left unmatched. This CDR3 comprises 15 residues. CDR3 DNA sequence: TGCGCCAGCAGCTTGTCGAGCGGGAGGGTCGACGAGCAGTACTTC. Its translation: CASSLSSGRVDEQYF.

The J gene is TRBJ1-1, the V gene TRBV20-1; TRBD1 is a possible D gene (6 bases). Between the trimmed V and J ends, which lost 5 bases and 1 base, there was a span of 11 bases. Looked up from germline, CDR1 is DFQATT and CDR2 is SNEGSKA (reference sequence). The CDR3 totals 13 residues. In DNA form, the CDR3 reads TGCAGTGCTTTACAGGGTTGGAACACTGAAGCTTTCTTT. The encoded protein is CSALQGWNTEAFF.